This passage covers 29 T cell receptor beta chains from one sample sequenced in a study of PD-1 blockade in classical Hodgkin lymphoma. With no exception, relapse followed autologous stem cell transplantation in all patients, and brentuximab vedotin exposure varied. Magnetic negative selection was used to purify CD4+ T cells from PBMCs that had been thawed. Assay: immunoSEQ multiplex PCR; the TCRdb copy retains only in-frame clones and omits some. This sample has over 20,000 clones; 84% occur once, and the top ten carry under 2%. Sample: CD4+ T cells from blood, taken at baseline. All receptors derive from a human donor with classical Hodgkin lymphoma.

CDR3 nucleotides: TGTGCCTGGAGTGCCCGGGACAGGGCATTCTATGGCTACACCTTC. It translates to CAWSARDRAFYGYTF. This sequence joins TRBV30 and TRBJ1-2; 9 bases are shared with TRBD1. Germline V gene lookup returns CDR1 GTSNPN and CDR2 SVGIG (reference sequence). This CDR3 contains 15 residues. The J segment lost 4 bases and the V segment lost 1 base, leaving 7 bases of the junction unmatched. The variable domain in full, completed from reference TRBV30 and TRBJ1-2, reads SQTIHQWPATLVQPVGSPLSLECTVEGTSNPNLYWYRQAAGRGLQLLFYSVGIGQISSEVPQNLSASRPQDRQFILSSKKLLLSDSGFYLCAWSARDRAFYGYTFGSGTRLTVV.

DNA for the CDR3: TGTGCCAGCAGCCCGCAGGGAGGCGACAATCAGCCCCAGCATTTT. It codes for CASSPQGGDNQPQHF. The chain is built from TRBV7-2 and TRBJ1-5; tentative D call: TRBD1 (5 bases). The germline gives CDR1 SGHTA, CDR2 FQGNSA. Trimming left V 5 bases short and J 3 bases short, with 14 bases between. The CDR3 is 15 amino acids. Drawing the rest from reference TRBV7-2 and TRBJ1-5, the complete variable domain is GAGVSQSPSNKVTEKGKDVELRCDPISGHTALYWYRQSLGQGLEFLIYFQGNSAPDKSGLPSDRFSAERTGGSVSTLTIQRTQQEDSAVYLCASSPQGGDNQPQHFGDGTRLSIL.

The V gene is TRBV5-1, the J gene TRBJ2-3; maybe TRBD2 (6 bases). The germline V and J ends were trimmed by 4 bases and 2 bases, with 11 bases remaining between them. From germline, CDR1 is SGHRS and CDR2 YFSETQ. CDR3 size: 14 residues. The CDR3 coding sequence is TGCGCCAGCAGCACCCGGGACTCCACAGATACGCAGTATTTT. Its translation: CASSTRDSTDTQYF.

V gene TRBV7-2 combines with J gene TRBJ1-2; 9 nucleotides line up with TRBD1. Germline CDR1 SGHTA, CDR2 FQGNSA. The J segment lost 5 bases and the V segment lost 2 bases, leaving 6 bases of the junction unmatched. The CDR3 sequence is 15 residues long. The CDR3 region is CASSLSGQGTYGYTF. The CDR3 bases are TGTGCCAGCAGCTTATCCGGACAGGGGACGTATGGCTACACCTTC. Full variable domain (rest looked up from reference TRBV7-2 and TRBJ1-2): GAGVSQSPSNKVTEKGKDVELRCDPISGHTALYWYRQSLGQGLEFLIYFQGNSAPDKSGLPSDRFSAERTGGSVSTLTIQRTQQEDSAVYLCASSLSGQGTYGYTFGSGTRLTVV.

This clone was seen only once. The CDR3 sequence is CASSSPPGQGRNEQFF. CDR3 sequence (DNA): TGTGCCAGCAGTTCCCCTCCGGGACAGGGTAGGAATGAGCAGTTCTTC. The chain links TRBV28 to TRBJ2-1, with TRBD1 matching 9 bases. The CDR3 extends over 16 amino acids. The junction had 11 bases not matched to a gene; V was cut back by 4 bases and J by 7 bases. CDR1 is MDHEN, CDR2 SYDVKM, per germline. The whole variable domain, remainder taken from reference TRBV28 and TRBJ2-1, is DVKVTQSSRYLVKRTGEKVFLECVQDMDHENMFWYRQDPGLGLRLIYFSYDVKMKEKGDIPEGYSVSREKKERFSLILESASTNQTSMYLCASSSPPGQGRNEQFFGPGTRLTVL.

Points on this clone: The identical CDR3 is also encoded by other nucleotide sequences in the sample. The V gene is TRBV5-1, the J gene TRBJ1-2; D perhaps matches TRBD1 (6 bases). V was pared by 4 bases and J by 5 bases, with 15 bases between. This CDR3 has 14 amino acids. From germline, CDR1 is SGHRS and CDR2 YFSETQ. CDR3 sequence: CASSPQGSNYGYTF. CDR3 nucleotide sequence: TGCGCCAGCAGCCCACAGGGTTCCAATTATGGCTACACCTTC.

This clone has more than one count but fewer than ten. J is TRBJ2-3 and V is TRBV10-3; 7 nucleotides agree with TRBD2. This CDR3 has 14 residues. J lost 1 base, V lost 4 bases, and 2 bases had no gene match. The V gene's germline CDR1 is ENHRY and CDR2 SYGVKD. The CDR3 region is CAISVGGGTDTQYF. CDR3 sequence (DNA): TGTGCCATCAGTGTGGGGGGGGGCACAGATACGCAGTATTTT.

This clone was found a few times. The rearrangement joins TRBV2 to TRBJ1-1, with D perhaps TRBD1 (6 bases). The CDR3 loop spans 14 amino acids. The ends were cut back, 7 bases at V and 0 bases at J, with 12 bases in the middle. Germline values: CDR1 SNHLY, CDR2 FYNNEI. This CDR3 is CASTTGPLNTEAFF. Here the CDR3 DNA reads TGTGCCAGCACAACAGGGCCGCTGAACACTGAAGCTTTCTTT. Full variable domain (missing parts from reference TRBV2 and TRBJ1-1): EPEVTQTPSHQVTQMGQEVILRCVPISNHLYFYWYRQILGQKVEFLVSFYNNEISEKSEIFDDQFSVERPDGSNFTLKIRSTKLEDSAMYFCASTTGPLNTEAFFGQGTRLTVV.

The V and J genes are TRBV11-2 and TRBJ2-5; TRBD1 matches at 8 bases. Germline CDR1 reads SGHAT; CDR2 reads FQNNGV. CDR3 length: 16 residues. Losses at the gene ends were 6 bases for V and 1 base for J; bases not matched to a gene: 10. The CDR3 sequence is CASRPFTTGVQETQYF. The CDR3 DNA is TGTGCCAGCAGACCTTTCACGACAGGGGTCCAAGAGACCCAGTACTTC.

This clone occurred once. V is TRBV27 and J is TRBJ2-3; 11 nucleotides agree with TRBD2. Per germline, CDR1 MNHEY and CDR2 SMNVEV (reference sequence). This CDR3 is 16 amino acids long. Germline trimming cut 4 bases from V and 0 bases from J; bases unmatched to any gene: 3. CDR3 DNA: TGTGCCAGCAGTTCTAGACTAGCGGGGAGCACAGATACGCAGTATTTT. It specifies CASSSRLAGSTDTQYF.

The chain has TRBV19 and TRBJ2-7, with D possibly being TRBD1 (5 bases). Looked up from germline, CDR1 is LNHDA and CDR2 is SQIVND (reference sequence). Trimming took 1 base from V and 3 from J, leaving 10 bases between them. CDR3 length equals 14 residues. In nucleotides, the CDR3 is TGTGCCAGTAGTATAGGGGGCACCGGCTACGAGCAGTACTTC. It encodes CASSIGGTGYEQYF.

The chain employs TRBV11-2 and TRBJ1-5; no reliable D call. Trimming cost V 4 bases and J 5 bases, with 12 bases left between them. Germline CDR1 SGHAT, CDR2 FQNNGV. CDR3 size: 14 residues. The DNA of the CDR3 is TGTGCCAGCAGCTCCCTGGCCGGCGATCAGCCCCAGCATTTT. This sequence encodes CASSSLAGDQPQHF.

V gene TRBV18 combines with J gene TRBJ2-1; 10 bases match TRBD1. The germline CDR1 and CDR2 sequences are KGHSH and LQKENI. Losses at the gene ends were 6 bases for V and 9 bases for J; bases not matched to a gene: 11. The CDR3 has 15 residues. CDR3 nucleotides: TGTGCCAGCTCCCCCTCCGGGACAGGGGAGGGTGAGCAGTTCTTC. Its translation is CASSPSGTGEGEQFF.

This CDR3 reads CASSSSGGWEQYF. DNA for the CDR3: TGTGCCAGCAGTTCGTCGGGGGGCTGGGAGCAGTACTTC. This chain connects TRBV6-5 to TRBJ2-7; TRBD2 might be the D (7 bases). The CDR3 runs to 13 residues. Germline CDR1 MNHEY, CDR2 SVGAGI. Between the trimmed V and J ends, which lost 4 bases and 7 bases, there was a span of 14 bases.

The chain employs TRBV18 and TRBJ1-2; D ambiguous. The CDR3 extends over 14 amino acids. In germline, CDR1 is KGHSH, CDR2 LQKENI. V lost 4 bases, J lost 8 bases, and 17 bases lay in between. CDR3 loop: CASSLTDRPNGYTF. CDR3 coding DNA: TGTGCCAGCTCACTTACGGACCGCCCTAACGGCTACACCTTC.

The J gene is TRBJ2-1, the V gene TRBV5-6, with D perhaps TRBD2 (6 bases). The CDR3 has 15 residues. V was cut by 5 bases and J by 4 bases, with 16 bases left in between. From germline, CDR1 is SGHDT and CDR2 YYEEEE. The CDR3 DNA sequence: TGTGCCAGCAGTTGGCCCCGGGACTCTTACAATGAGCAGTTCTTC. Amino acids: CASSWPRDSYNEQFF.

The genes are TRBV7-2 and TRBJ2-7, with D possibly being TRBD1 (6 bases). Germline V gene lookup returns CDR1 SGHTA and CDR2 FQGNSA. The CDR3 runs to 14 residues. V was shortened by 3 bases and J by 4 bases, with 13 bases between the two germline ends. The CDR3 loop reads CASSFLQGGYEQYF. CDR3 sequence (DNA): TGTGCCAGCAGCTTTTTACAGGGCGGGTACGAGCAGTACTTC.

Written as DNA, the CDR3 is TGTGCCAGCAGCTCCGGCCTAGGGGCCGGTCAGCCCCAGCATTTT. This codes for CASSSGLGAGQPQHF. The chain couples TRBV9 to TRBJ1-5, with a weak D call TRBD1 (5 bases). V gave up 4 bases and J gave up 6 bases, with 17 bases separating them. CDR3 length: 15 amino acids. Germline V gives CDR1 SGDLS, CDR2 YYNGEE. The full variable domain, with the rest looked up from reference TRBV9 and TRBJ1-5, is DSGVTQTPKHLITATGQRVTLRCSPRSGDLSVYWYQQSLDQGLQFLIQYYNGEERAKGNILERFSAQQFPDLHSELNLSSLELGDSALYFCASSSGLGAGQPQHFGDGTRLSIL.

V is TRBV9 and J is TRBJ1-3; no clear D gene. The germline CDR1 and CDR2 sequences are SGDLS and YYNGEE. The CDR3 has 16 residues. With 0 bases removed from V and 2 bases from J, the gap between germline ends came to 12 bases. CDR3 residues: CASSVGYYAPGNTIYF. Here the CDR3 DNA reads TGTGCCAGCAGCGTAGGCTATTATGCCCCTGGAAACACCATATATTTT.

The genes are TRBV4-3 and TRBJ2-3; 9 nucleotides line up with TRBD1. Per the germline V gene, CDR1 is LGHNA and CDR2 is YSLEER. CDR3 length: 17 amino acids. Germline trimming cut 3 bases from V and 2 bases from J; bases unmatched to any gene: 9. The CDR3 loop is CASSQETTGGHTDTQYF. In DNA form, the CDR3 reads TGCGCCAGCAGCCAGGAGACGACAGGGGGGCACACAGATACGCAGTATTTT.

The chain employs TRBV4-2 and TRBJ1-2; no reliable D call. The CDR3 has 13 amino acids. CDR1 and CDR2 from the germline V gene are LGHNA and YNFKEQ. The V and J ends lost 0 bases and 4 bases respectively, with 6 bases between them. The CDR3 is CASSQDLSYGYTF. CDR3 bases: TGTGCCAGCAGCCAAGACCTCAGCTATGGCTACACCTTC.

The chain uses TRBV29-1 and TRBJ2-3, with 8 bases identical to TRBD2. This CDR3 region has 15 residues. V gave up 6 bases and J gave up 1 base; unmatched junction bases: 9. Germline assignment: CDR1 SQVTM and CDR2 ANQGSEA. This CDR3 is CSVAGAGARTDTQYF. The CDR3 DNA is TGCAGCGTGGCCGGAGCGGGGGCCCGCACAGATACGCAGTATTTT.

The CDR3 is CAWRQDSNQPQHF. For the CDR3, the DNA is TGTGCCTGGAGGCAGGATAGCAATCAGCCCCAGCATTTT. J is TRBJ1-5 and V is TRBV30; D not resolved. The CDR3 sequence is 13 residues long. The V and J ends lost 3 bases and 0 bases respectively, with 6 bases between them. Germline lookup yields CDR1 GTSNPN and CDR2 SVGIG (reference sequence).

For this clone: A read error is possible here, since a much larger clone lies one base away. Other DNA sequences in the sample encode the same CDR3. This sequence joins TRBV6-1 and TRBJ1-6; D remains unclear. The CDR3 length is 15 residues. Germline CDR1 and CDR2: MNHNS and SASEGT. The CDR3 region is CASSEARPGFSPLHF. CDR3 nucleotide sequence: TGTGCCAGCAGTGAAGCTAGACCCGGATTTTCACCCCTCCACTTC.

The chain combines TRBV15 with TRBJ2-1; TRBD2 matches at 9 bases. The CDR3 is 16 amino acids. Germline-derived CDR1 and CDR2 are LNHNV and YYDKDF (reference sequence). The J segment lost 5 bases and the V segment lost 4 bases, leaving 9 bases of the junction unmatched. The CDR3: CATSTRIAGENNEQFF. CDR3 DNA sequence: TGTGCCACCAGCACCCGAATAGCGGGGGAAAACAATGAGCAGTTCTTC.

The J gene is TRBJ2-1, the V gene TRBV20-1; D not certain. The V gene lost 3 bases and the J gene lost 5 bases, with 5 bases spanning the gap. This CDR3 spans 11 amino acids. Germline V gives CDR1 DFQATT, CDR2 SNEGSKA (reference sequence). DNA of the CDR3: TGCAGTGCTAGCTTCAACAATGAGCAGTTCTTC. Its translation: CSASFNNEQFF.

The V gene is TRBV27, the J gene TRBJ1-1; D remains ambiguous. CDR3 size: 11 residues. CDR1 is MNHEY and CDR2 is SMNVEV in the germline V gene (reference sequence). V was pared by 4 bases and J by 8 bases, with 8 bases between. The CDR3 loop reads CASSWGDEAFF. The CDR3 DNA follows: TGTGCCAGCAGTTGGGGAGACGAAGCTTTCTTT.

This chain joins TRBV25-1 and TRBJ2-2; D not resolved. The CDR3 is made up of 15 amino acids. Germline values: CDR1 MGHDK, CDR2 SYGVNS. V lost 5 bases to trimming and J lost 0 bases, with 10 bases between them. The CDR3 sequence: CASSPPAANTGELFF. CDR3 DNA sequence: TGTGCCAGCAGTCCTCCGGCCGCGAACACCGGGGAGCTGTTTTTT.

The chain has TRBV19 and TRBJ2-3; 15 nucleotides match TRBD2. V lost 6 bases, J lost 5 bases, and 6 bases stayed unmatched. Germline V gene lookup returns CDR1 LNHDA and CDR2 SQIVND (reference sequence). The CDR3 totals 16 residues. The CDR3 nucleotides are TGTGCCAGTAGCCCGGGACTAGCGGGGGGTGTAGATACGCAGTATTTT. Protein sequence: CASSPGLAGGVDTQYF.